This T cell receptor (beta chain) was retrieved from a study of T cell clones after liver transplantation (dated by TCRdb to about 2019). At the level of the whole study: The samples were obtained from ITN030ST, a randomized trial that attempted immunosuppression withdrawal within 2 years after liver transplantation. Donor-reactive T cell clones were identified using TCRbeta sequencing after a pre-transplant mixed lymphocyte reaction and were then followed in post-transplant blood. Third party-reactive TCRbeta sequences from pre-transplant MLRs were also identified as an antigen-independent comparator for donor-reactive sequences. Three of the eight recipients were HCV-positive; the others were transplanted for non-autoimmune, non-viral indications. The subjects received no induction therapy and were kept on standard immunosuppression until randomization at 12-24 months post-transplant. Tolerance was defined as complete immunosuppression withdrawal for at least one year with no rise in liver enzymes beyond twice the upper limit of normal. Blood samples were collected pre-transplant, then pre-randomization ahead of withdrawal, and finally post-randomization once withdrawal had either been completed or failed. Of the 8 liver transplant recipients making up the studied cohort, 3 were classified as tolerant and 5 as non-tolerant.

What the research found in general, with its limitations: The decline in donor-reactive sequences exceeded the decline in third party-reactive sequences, suggesting partial antigen-specific deletion that was unrelated to withdrawal success. Conclusions were preliminary, limited by small, heterogeneous patient numbers and non-standardized post-transplant time points. When repertoire turnover was taken into account, detection of donor-reactive sequences was significantly reduced in 7 of 8 subjects for CD4 and in 8 of 8 subjects for CD8. In two subjects, low numbers of available donor cells limited the measurable donor-reactive repertoire. Because no allograft tissue specimens were available, donor-reactive T cells may have migrated into the graft instead of being deleted. In most of the 8 subjects, regardless of tolerance or HCV status, circulating donor-reactive CD4 TCRbeta sequences dropped significantly post-transplant.

As to this clone: Its antigen specificity is not known. No quality values exist for individual bases; no much larger clone is one base distant.

Reading the label with the study, this specimen's time point is: pre-transplant. Unstimulated PBMCs, after thawing, were stained for CD3, CD4 and CD8 and then FACS-sorted into CD3+CD4+ and CD3+CD8+ populations. All 8 studied subjects were randomized to immunosuppression withdrawal. The Qiagen DNeasy Blood and Tissue Kit was used for isolation of genomic DNA. Frozen genomic DNA underwent high-throughput TCRbeta CDR3 sequencing by immunoSEQ, including PCR amplification, mapping, bias correction and internal controls. The paper's data handling went like this. Productive rearrangements were retained, and unique TCRbeta sequences were defined by the CDR3 nucleotide sequence together with the V and J gene. A sequence counted as donor-reactive only if the sequence showed at least 5-fold expansion in CFSE-low cells compared with unstimulated pre-transplant cells and had a frequency of at least 0.01%. Per-subject minimum frequency thresholds, based on the lowest-template unstimulated sample, ensured at least 90% detection power. Repertoire turnover was measured by Jensen-Shannon divergence between the top 1000 TCRbeta sequences post- and pre-transplant. Two-sided Fisher's exact tests were used to test for changes in the detection of donor-reactive sequences. TCRdb limited this immuneACCESS table to in-frame rearrangements with V and J called. A share of clones is missing; checked studies link under half to unresolved V genes, and the rest is unexplained. V and J calls and clone size are as listed in that table; D and trimming were resolved from the DNA. The sample table lists just over 60,000 clones, about 64% of them with a count of one. The ten largest account for approximately 15% of the sample.

CDR1 and CDR2 are read off the germline V gene as SGHTS and YDEGEE. Trimming removed 4 bases from V and 3 bases from J, leaving 11 bases between the germline ends. The CDR3 runs 13 residues from the cysteine to the phenylalanine. The entry retains the CDR3 DNA only, 39 bases that are in frame from base 1. Recombination connected TRBV5-8 to TRBJ2-7, with TRBD1 as a weak D call on 6 bases. The material was CD4+ T cells from blood, obtained before liver transplant. The origin of this receptor is a human donor who received a liver transplant. The CDR3 protein sequence reads: CASSVGHDYEQYF. The nucleotide sequence is TGTGCCAGCAGCGTGGGACACGACTACGAGCAGTACTTC.